These 8 T cell receptor beta chains came from one sample sequenced in a study of T cells in tuberculosis. As to time point: new active TB diagnosis, blood taken before or within 7 days of starting treatment. The repertoire was sequenced with immunoSEQ multiplex PCR; TCRdb's copy has only in-frame clones and lacks some. Among 25,000 to 40,000 clones, 87% were seen once, and the ten largest hold 5% to 6%. Sequenced material: PBMCs, taken at tuberculosis diagnosis. The receptors stem from an adult with tuberculosis.

This clone appeared once. The chain is built from TRBV5-1 and TRBJ1-1; D remains ambiguous. The CDR3 is 17 residues long. Germline CDR1 is SGHRS and CDR2 is YFSETQ. V lost 0 bases to trimming and J lost 3 bases, with 18 bases between them. CDR3 coding DNA: TGCGCCAGCAGCTTGGGGCCCTCGAGGATGGAGGACACTGAAGCTTTCTTT. Its translation: CASSLGPSRMEDTEAFF. Full variable domain (missing parts from reference TRBV5-1 and TRBJ1-1): KAGVTQTPRYLIKTRGQQVTLSCSPISGHRSVSWYQQTPGQGLQFLFEYFSETQRNKGNFPGRFSGRQFSNSRSEMNVSTLELGDSALYLCASSLGPSRMEDTEAFFGQGTRLTVV.

This sequence joins TRBV7-8 and TRBJ1-5; D is uncertain. Germline CDR1 reads SGHVS; CDR2 reads FQNEAQ. The CDR3 runs to 15 residues. Trimming took off 0 bases at V and 4 bases at J, with 10 bases between the two ends. This chain's CDR3 is CASSLARRVNQPQHF. CDR3 sequence (DNA): TGTGCCAGCAGCTTAGCGAGAAGAGTGAATCAGCCCCAGCATTTT.

The chain joins TRBV29-1 to TRBJ1-4; D is possibly TRBD1 (5 bases). Trimming left V 6 bases short and J 11 bases short, with 16 bases between. The germline V gene encodes CDR1 SQVTM and CDR2 ANQGSEA. This CDR3 has 12 amino acids. For the CDR3, the DNA is TGCAGCGTGAGGTGGGGGGGAGACAAACTGTTTTTT. Translation: CSVRWGGDKLFF.

The V call is TRBV18, the J call TRBJ2-1, with 11 bases fitting TRBD2. The CDR3 sequence is 15 residues long. Trimming removed 1 base from V and 6 bases from J; junction bases left unmatched: 2. CDR1 is KGHSH and CDR2 is LQKENI in the germline V gene. CDR3 region: CASSPLAGGGNEQFF. The CDR3 nucleotides are TGTGCCAGCTCACCACTAGCGGGAGGGGGCAATGAGCAGTTCTTC.

The chain links TRBV25-1 to TRBJ1-1; D not resolved. The CDR3 is 18 amino acids. Germline assignment: CDR1 MGHDK and CDR2 SYGVNS. Deletions cut 7 bases from V and 1 base from J, with 25 bases between. CDR3 sequence: CASTRNGQSGGKNTEAFF. The CDR3, as DNA: TGTGCCAGCACCCGCAACGGGCAGAGTGGCGGGAAGAACACTGAAGCTTTCTTT. The whole variable domain, filled in from reference TRBV25-1 and TRBJ1-1, reads EADIYQTPRYLVIGTGKKITLECSQTMGHDKMYWYQQDPGMELHLIHYSYGVNSTEKGDLSSESTVSRIRTEHFPLTLESARPSHTSQYLCASTRNGQSGGKNTEAFFGQGTRLTVV.

For the CDR3, the DNA is TGTGCCAGTAGTCGAGACATTTGGAATGAGCAGTTCTTC. This translates into CASSRDIWNEQFF. The chain joins TRBV19 to TRBJ2-1; the D is unclear. Germline V gene data show CDR1 as LNHDA and CDR2 as SQIVND (reference sequence). The V gene lost 5 bases and the J gene lost 7 bases, with 12 bases spanning the gap. This CDR3 is built from 13 residues.

The J gene is TRBJ2-4, the V gene TRBV2, with TRBD1 as a possible D gene (6 bases). V gave up 0 bases and J gave up 9 bases, with 18 bases separating them. The CDR3 loop spans 16 amino acids. Germline CDR1 is SNHLY and CDR2 is FYNNEI. In nucleotides, the CDR3 is TGTGCCAGCAGTGAAGCGGGACAAGGTCCCAATGGCATTCAGTACTTC. Protein sequence: CASSEAGQGPNGIQYF.

The chain recombines TRBV2 with TRBJ1-5; D is unresolved. V was shortened by 2 bases and J by 0 bases, with 8 bases between the two germline ends. Germline CDR1 SNHLY, CDR2 FYNNEI. The CDR3 runs 15 residues. The CDR3 DNA reads as TGTGCCAGCAGTGAACTTGCAGGTAGCAATCAGCCCCAGCATTTT. It specifies CASSELAGSNQPQHF.